The rows below give T cell receptor beta chains drawn from one sample of a study of monozygotic twins with inflammatory bowel disease. TCRdb reanalyzed the 5' RACE reads and collapses them to one entry per CDR3 protein, without DNA. The listing records approximately 330,000 distinct CDR3 sequences. Sequencing was carried out using blood. The receptor source for this set is a human donor with ulcerative colitis or Crohn's disease, or a healthy co-twin of an affected twin (not recorded which). Both conserved end residues are part of each CDR3.

j_call v_call cdr3_aa
TRBJ2-1 TRBV12-3/TRBV12-4 CASSTLAPANNEQFF
TRBJ1-2 TRBV5-1 CASSLASGTPNYGYTF
TRBJ2-3 TRBV11-2 CASSFRANRTSGRDTQYF
TRBJ2-7 TRBV4-1 CASSQGRGFSYEQYF
TRBJ2-1 TRBV10-3 CAISAQGDYNEQFF
TRBJ2-5 TRBV3-1 CASSQSWPGPETQYF
TRBJ1-6 TRBV27 CASSPLIVSPLHF
TRBJ2-3 TRBV4-2 CASSQDDVSAATTTDTQYF
TRBJ1-5 TRBV20-1 CSARDSRVDQPQHF
TRBJ2-1 TRBV28 CASSFNSGTYNEQFF
TRBJ2-1 TRBV7-2 CASSSSVGTYNEQFF
TRBJ2-7 TRBV10-3 CASTPGGREQYF
TRBJ1-5 TRBV12-3/TRBV12-4 CASSRPDNQPQHF
TRBJ1-2 TRBV15 CATSAGQGRYGYTF
TRBJ2-1 TRBV9 CASSVEWSSYNEQFF
TRBJ1-1 TRBV29-1 CSVVIDLLNTEAFF
TRBJ2-1 TRBV6-4 CASSDSVWSEQFF
TRBJ2-5 TRBV7-9 CASSLSSNQETQYF
TRBJ1-6 TRBV4-2 CASGRTGGDSPLHF
TRBJ1-6 TRBV5-4 CASSSVPGLDSPLHF
TRBJ1-1 TRBV21-1 CASADRGRNTEAFF
TRBJ2-1 TRBV5-6 CASSLERSRGTSNEQFF
TRBJ2-7 TRBV7-2 CASSLKVGRQSYEQYF
TRBJ2-1 TRBV5-1 CASSNSLLAGGYNEQFF
TRBJ2-2 TRBV14 CASSQDWARELFF
TRBJ2-3 TRBV3-1 CASSQKTSGRFPDTQYF
TRBJ2-3 TRBV20-1 CSAQKGLAGGGADTQYF